The 16 T cell receptor beta chains presented below share a single source sample, sequenced in a study of identical twins. TCRdb processed the 5' RACE reads anew with MiXCR; each CDR3 protein has one entry. The sample lists under 500,000 distinct CDR3 sequences; about 13% were seen once. This sample was shared with a second study, whose subject was yellow fever vaccine responses in identical twins.

The sample comprised CD4+ T cells sorted from blood. Receptors originate from a woman under 30 in good health.

The table lists this clonotype with many counts. The chain is built from TRBV27 and TRBJ2-3; D is perhaps TRBD2 (6 bases). Trimming took 5 bases from V and 9 from J, leaving 21 bases between them. This CDR3 is built from 15 residues. Per germline, CDR1 MNHEY and CDR2 SMNVEV (reference sequence). CDR3 DNA sequence: TGTGCCAGCAGTCCCGCTTGGACTACAAGTGACACGCAGTATTTT. Its translation: CASSPAWTTSDTQYF.

This clonotype was counted only a few times. This sequence joins TRBV7-8 and TRBJ2-2; D may be TRBD2 (7 bases). The CDR3 runs 16 residues. The V end was cut by 2 bases, the J end by 2 bases, with 12 bases between. Germline V gene sequence: CDR1 SGHVS, CDR2 FQNEAQ. CDR3 sequence reads: CASSLRGGVNTGELFF. The CDR3 region has the DNA TGTGCCAGCAGCTTAAGGGGGGGGGTCAACACCGGGGAGCTGTTTTTT.

This clonotype was counted only a few times. The chain employs TRBV7-9 and TRBJ1-3; 7 nucleotides agree with TRBD1. CDR1 and CDR2 (germline): SEHNR, FQNEAQ (reference sequence). The J segment lost 4 bases and the V segment lost 5 bases, leaving 8 bases of the junction unmatched. This CDR3 has 15 amino acids. CDR3 protein: CASSPGQSSGNTIYF. In DNA form, the CDR3 reads TGTGCCAGCAGCCCGGGACAGTCTAGCGGAAACACCATATATTTT. The full variable domain, rest sourced from reference TRBV7-9 and TRBJ1-3, is DTGVSQNPRHKITKRGQNVTFRCDPISEHNRLYWYRQTLGQGPEFLTYFQNEAQLEKSRLLSDRFSAERPKGSFSTLEIQRTEQGDSAMYLCASSPGQSSGNTIYFGEGSWLTVV.

In its sample, this clonotype was seen a few times. The rearrangement links TRBV28 to TRBJ2-7, with D hard to call. Germline V CDR1 and CDR2: MDHEN, SYDVKM. V lost 3 bases to trimming and J lost 6 bases, with 15 bases between them. This CDR3 has 14 residues. The CDR3 spells CASSLDKVLAEQYF. CDR3 sequence (DNA): TGTGCCAGCAGTTTGGATAAGGTGCTTGCCGAGCAGTACTTC.

The V call is TRBV6-5, the J call TRBJ2-1, with D perhaps TRBD1 or TRBD2 (6 bases each). Germline CDR1 and CDR2: MNHEY and SVGAGI. V dropped 0 bases and J dropped 0 bases, with 12 bases sitting between them. The CDR3 length is 17 residues. CDR3 coding DNA: TGTGCCAGCAGTTACTCGTTGGGGGGCGTCTCCTACAATGAGCAGTTCTTC. It translates to CASSYSLGGVSYNEQFF.

A few counts support this clonotype. The rearrangement uses TRBV12-3 or TRBV12-4 and TRBJ2-1; 11 nucleotides agree with TRBD1. This CDR3 region has 14 residues. V trimming: 6 bases; J trimming: 4 bases; junction bases outside the gene matches: 2. The CDR3 reads CASSRDRGYNEQFF. The CDR3 DNA sequence: TGTGCCAGCAGCCGGGACAGGGGGTACAATGAGCAGTTCTTC.

This clonotype was seen a handful of times. This sequence joins TRBV10-1 and TRBJ2-2; weak D call: TRBD1 (6 bases). The V and J ends lost 6 bases and 6 bases respectively, with 11 bases between them. The CDR3 runs 13 residues. Germline V gene sequence: CDR1 WNHNN, CDR2 SYGVQD (reference sequence). The CDR3 DNA reads as TGCGCCAGCAGCTACAGGGCGCCCGGGGAGCTGTTTTTT. The encoded protein is CASSYRAPGELFF.

There are a few counts of this clonotype. Here the CDR3 reads CASSVEGYSAFF. CDR3 DNA sequence: TGTGCCAGCAGTGTGGAGGGGTACTCAGCTTTCTTT. J is TRBJ1-1 and V is TRBV2; maybe TRBD1 (5 bases). V was cut by 4 bases and J by 10 bases, with 13 bases left in between. The CDR3 is made up of 12 amino acids. Germline-derived CDR1 and CDR2 are SNHLY and FYNNEI. Variable domain in full (rest from reference TRBV2 and TRBJ1-1): EPEVTQTPSHQVTQMGQEVILRCVPISNHLYFYWYRQILGQKVEFLVSFYNNEISEKSEIFDDQFSVERPDGSNFTLKIRSTKLEDSAMYFCASSVEGYSAFFGQGTRLTVV.

This clonotype has more than one count but fewer than ten. The chain employs TRBV10-3 and TRBJ2-6; D ambiguous. The V end lost 2 bases, the J end lost 4 bases, and 9 bases lay between the germline ends. The CDR3 loop spans 15 amino acids. Germline V lookup: CDR1 ENHRY, CDR2 SYGVKD. CDR3 DNA: TGTGCCATCAGTGAGCAGGTCACCGGGGCCAACGTCCTGACTTTC. Its protein is CAISEQVTGANVLTF.

This clonotype turned up a few times. The CDR3 region is CASLSSGGLTEQYF. CDR3 in DNA: TGTGCCAGCCTTTCGTCGGGAGGTCTCACCGAGCAGTACTTC. The chain couples TRBV28 to TRBJ2-7, with TRBD2 identical over 7 bases. The J segment lost 6 bases and the V segment lost 8 bases, leaving 13 bases of the junction unmatched. Germline CDR1 reads MDHEN; CDR2 reads SYDVKM. The CDR3 spans 14 residues.

V and J are TRBV18 and TRBJ2-7; maybe TRBD1 (5 bases). Germline loops: CDR1 KGHSH, CDR2 LQKENI. Trimming removed 2 bases at V and 0 bases at J, with 8 bases between. The CDR3 contains 14 residues. In DNA, the CDR3 is TGTGCCAGCTCACCATGGGGCGACTCCTACGAGCAGTACTTC. It translates to CASSPWGDSYEQYF.

V gene TRBV7-9 combines with J gene TRBJ2-5, with D perhaps TRBD1 (7 bases). Per germline, CDR1 SEHNR and CDR2 FQNEAQ (reference sequence). There are 15 residues in the CDR3. V lost 5 bases to trimming and J lost 2 bases, with 15 bases between them. The CDR3 sequence: CASSQGGGGQETQYF. DNA of the CDR3: TGTGCCAGCAGCCAGGGGGGTGGCGGTCAAGAGACCCAGTACTTC.

This clonotype was observed a handful of times. V is TRBV7-3 and J is TRBJ2-3; possible D gene TRBD1, 6 bases. With 3 bases removed from V and 2 bases from J, the gap between germline ends came to 9 bases. This CDR3 has 14 residues. CDR1 is SGHTA and CDR2 is FQGTGA in the germline V gene. CDR3 in amino acids: CASSLDSFTDTQYF. The CDR3 DNA reads as TGTGCCAGCAGCTTGGACAGCTTCACAGATACGCAGTATTTT.

This clonotype was observed a handful of times. This chain joins TRBV6-1 and TRBJ1-5; D possibly corresponds to TRBD1 (5 bases). Germline V gene lookup returns CDR1 MNHNS and CDR2 SASEGT. The CDR3 totals 13 residues. Deletions cut 7 bases from V and 3 bases from J, with 10 bases between. The CDR3 DNA follows: TGTGCCAGCATGGACAACCTCAATCAGCCCCAGCATTTT. It yields the protein CASMDNLNQPQHF.

This clonotype turned up a few times. The V gene is TRBV6-5, the J gene TRBJ1-1; D is uncertain. This CDR3 comprises 14 residues. V was cut by 3 bases and J by 1 base, with 9 bases left in between. CDR1 and CDR2 (germline): MNHEY, SVGAGI. This chain's CDR3 is CASSYGPTNTEAFF. Written as DNA, the CDR3 is TGTGCCAGCAGTTATGGGCCTACGAACACTGAAGCTTTCTTT.

The chain carries TRBV6-1 and TRBJ2-3; 8 nucleotides line up with TRBD2. The CDR3 loop spans 14 amino acids. J was trimmed by 5 bases and V by 5 bases; bases with no gene match: 6. The V gene's germline CDR1 is MNHNS and CDR2 SASEGT. As DNA, the CDR3 is TGTGCCAGCAGTAGGATTAGCGGGATAGATACGCAGTATTTT. It encodes CASSRISGIDTQYF.